The T cell receptor (beta chain) described here comes from a study of T cell changes during pregnancy in multiple sclerosis (dated by TCRdb to the late 2010s). With respect to the entire study: Changes in the T cell repertoire over the course of pregnancy were examined in this study in women with multiple sclerosis.

Germline trimming: 5 bases from V, 2 bases from J; junction bases outside gene matches: 9. The CDR3, cysteine through phenylalanine, is 17 amino acids long. The read is trimmed to its CDR3 DNA, 51 bases read in frame from base 1. The germline V gene (reference sequence) sets CDR1 to LNHDA and CDR2 to SQIVND. The library was generated by the immunoSEQ multiplex PCR assay. TCRdb limited this immuneACCESS table to in-frame rearrangements with V and J called. A share of clones is missing; checked studies link under half to unresolved V genes, and the rest is unexplained. Counted in this sample were 40,000 to 55,000 clones; roughly 88% of them appeared once. The top ten hold 1.3% to 1.5% of the sample. The count of this clone is one. What this receptor recognizes is not known. Within one base of it there is no much larger clone, and no base qualities were kept.

Sequencing was performed on peripheral blood, taken in the first trimester of pregnancy. This sequence uses TRBV19 and TRBJ2-2; 9 bases in the middle match TRBD1. The sequence was obtained from a female donor in good health, enrolled as a control in a pregnancy study. For the CDR3, the sequence is CASSPGRTGVNTGELFF. The nucleotide sequence reads TGTGCCAGTAGTCCTGGGAGGACAGGGGTAAACACCGGGGAGCTGTTTTTT.